One TCR beta chain is described in this entry. In the original analysis: Reference gene primers were amplified, and this amplification served to estimate nucleated cell counts. Using immunoSEQ multiplex PCR, the repertoire was profiled, and TCRdb retains in-frame clones only, with some absent. D and trimming come from the DNA, and the V and J calls and clone size come from that table. The table shows about 88,000 clones, with about 83% occurring only once. This entry is derived from a study of blood T cell repertoires in COVID-19. Study information: Samples came from the United States, Italy and Spain, spanning acute and convalescent COVID-19. T cells, B-cell-depleted T cells, or PBMCs provided the cDNA or gDNA that served as material.

The clonotype was recovered from a woman aged 70-85 years with acute or convalescent COVID-19. Specimen: peripheral blood.

CDR3 bases: TGTGCCAGCAGCCCGAGCGGGTCAGGCTACAATGAGCAGTTCTTC. Protein product: CASSPSGSGYNEQFF. The chain is built from TRBV9 and TRBJ2-1; possible D gene TRBD2, 6 bases. V lost 4 bases and J lost 3, with 14 bases in between. This CDR3 has 15 residues. The germline CDR1 and CDR2 sequences are SGDLS and YYNGEE.